This TCR beta chain was recovered during a study of T cell repertoires in cytomegalovirus infection. Study-wide context: From public TCR beta signatures came an indication of both CMV infection and matching HLA type.

CDR3 length equals 16 residues. Germline lookup yields CDR1 DFQATT and CDR2 SNEGSKA (reference sequence). V dropped 0 bases and J dropped 5; count of bases not matched to a gene: 10. On this clonotype itself: Its cognate antigen is unknown.

TCRdb fed the reads into MiXCR, producing one record per CDR3 protein. The sample holds around 340,000 distinct CDR3 sequences, roughly 29% seen once. The clonotype originates from a human donor in good health (CMV status not recorded). Some clones in this sample may be carry-over from other donors' samples. The chain uses TRBV20-1 and TRBJ2-3; 8 bases match TRBD2. The sample here was cultured PBMCs, taken from culture after CMV antigen stimulation. CDR3 nucleotides: TGCAGTGCTAGAGACCCGACTAGCGATTTCGGAGATACGCAGTATTTT. Its translation is CSARDPTSDFGDTQYF.